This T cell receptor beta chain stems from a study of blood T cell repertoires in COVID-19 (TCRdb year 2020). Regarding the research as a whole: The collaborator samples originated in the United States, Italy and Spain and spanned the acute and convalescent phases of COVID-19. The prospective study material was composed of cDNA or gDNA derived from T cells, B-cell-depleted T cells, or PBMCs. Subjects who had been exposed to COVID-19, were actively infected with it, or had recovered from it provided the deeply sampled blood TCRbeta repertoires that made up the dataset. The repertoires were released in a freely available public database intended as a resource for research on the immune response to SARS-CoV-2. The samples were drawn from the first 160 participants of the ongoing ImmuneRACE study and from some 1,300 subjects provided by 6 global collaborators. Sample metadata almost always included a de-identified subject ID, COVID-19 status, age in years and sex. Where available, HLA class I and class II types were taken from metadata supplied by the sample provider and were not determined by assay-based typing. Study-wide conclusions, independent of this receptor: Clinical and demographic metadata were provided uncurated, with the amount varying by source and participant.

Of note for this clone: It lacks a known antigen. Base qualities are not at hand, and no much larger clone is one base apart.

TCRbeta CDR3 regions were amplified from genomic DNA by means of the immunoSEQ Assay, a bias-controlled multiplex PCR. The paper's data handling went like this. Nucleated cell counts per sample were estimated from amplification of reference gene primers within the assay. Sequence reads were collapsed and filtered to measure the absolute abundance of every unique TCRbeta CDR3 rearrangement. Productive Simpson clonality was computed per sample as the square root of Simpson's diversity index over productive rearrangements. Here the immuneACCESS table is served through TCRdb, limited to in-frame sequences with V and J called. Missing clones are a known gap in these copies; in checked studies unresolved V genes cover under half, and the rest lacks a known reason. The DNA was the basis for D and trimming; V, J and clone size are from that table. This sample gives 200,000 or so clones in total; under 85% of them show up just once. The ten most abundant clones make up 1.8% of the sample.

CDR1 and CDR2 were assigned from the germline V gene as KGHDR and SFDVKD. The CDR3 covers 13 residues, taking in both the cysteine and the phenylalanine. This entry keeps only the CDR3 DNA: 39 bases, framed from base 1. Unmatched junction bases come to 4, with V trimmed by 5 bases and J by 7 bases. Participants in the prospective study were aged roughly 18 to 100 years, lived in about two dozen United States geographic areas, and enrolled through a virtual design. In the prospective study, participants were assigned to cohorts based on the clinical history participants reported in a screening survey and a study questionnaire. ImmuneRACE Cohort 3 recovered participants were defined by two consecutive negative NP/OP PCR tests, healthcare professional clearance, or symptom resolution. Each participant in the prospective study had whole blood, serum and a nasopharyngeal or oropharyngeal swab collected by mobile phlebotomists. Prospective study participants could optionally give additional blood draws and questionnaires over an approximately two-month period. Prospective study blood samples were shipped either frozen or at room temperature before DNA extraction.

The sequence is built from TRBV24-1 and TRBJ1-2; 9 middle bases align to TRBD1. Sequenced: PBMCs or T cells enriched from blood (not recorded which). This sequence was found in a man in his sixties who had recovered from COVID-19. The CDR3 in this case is CATSGGQGSGYTF. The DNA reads TGTGCCACCAGTGGGGGACAGGGAAGTGGCTACACCTTC.